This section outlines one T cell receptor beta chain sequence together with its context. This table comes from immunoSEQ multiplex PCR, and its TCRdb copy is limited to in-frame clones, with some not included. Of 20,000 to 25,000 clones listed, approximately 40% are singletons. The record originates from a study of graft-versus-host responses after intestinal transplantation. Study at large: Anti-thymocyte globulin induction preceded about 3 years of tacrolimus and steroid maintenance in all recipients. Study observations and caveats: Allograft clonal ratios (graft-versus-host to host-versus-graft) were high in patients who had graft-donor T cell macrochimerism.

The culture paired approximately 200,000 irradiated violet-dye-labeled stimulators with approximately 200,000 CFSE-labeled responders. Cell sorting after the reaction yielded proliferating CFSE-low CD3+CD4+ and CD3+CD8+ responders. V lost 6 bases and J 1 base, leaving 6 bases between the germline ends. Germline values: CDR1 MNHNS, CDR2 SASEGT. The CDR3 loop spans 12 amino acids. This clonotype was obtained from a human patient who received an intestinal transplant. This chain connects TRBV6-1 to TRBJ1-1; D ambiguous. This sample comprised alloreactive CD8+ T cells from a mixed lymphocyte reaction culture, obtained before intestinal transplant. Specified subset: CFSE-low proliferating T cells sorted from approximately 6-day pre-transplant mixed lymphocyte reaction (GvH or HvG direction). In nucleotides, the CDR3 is TGTGCCAGCAGCAGGACGAACACTGAAGCTTTCTTT. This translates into CASSRTNTEAFF.